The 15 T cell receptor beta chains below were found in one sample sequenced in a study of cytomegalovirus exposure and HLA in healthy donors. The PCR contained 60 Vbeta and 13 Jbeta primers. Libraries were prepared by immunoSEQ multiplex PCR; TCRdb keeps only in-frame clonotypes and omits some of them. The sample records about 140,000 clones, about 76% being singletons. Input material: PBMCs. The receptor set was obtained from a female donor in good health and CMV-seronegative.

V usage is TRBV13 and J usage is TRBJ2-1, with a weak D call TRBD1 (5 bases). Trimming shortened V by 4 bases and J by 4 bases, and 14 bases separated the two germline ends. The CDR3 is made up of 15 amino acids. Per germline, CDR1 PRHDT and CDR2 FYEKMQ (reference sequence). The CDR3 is CASSSRQGRYNEQFF. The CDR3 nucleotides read TGTGCCAGCAGCTCTCGGCAGGGTCGTTACAATGAGCAGTTCTTC.

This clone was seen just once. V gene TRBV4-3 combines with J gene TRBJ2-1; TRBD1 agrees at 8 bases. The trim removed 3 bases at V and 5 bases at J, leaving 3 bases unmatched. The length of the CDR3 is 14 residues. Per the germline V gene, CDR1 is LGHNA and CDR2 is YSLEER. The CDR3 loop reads CASSHLTGDNEQFF. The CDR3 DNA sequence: TGCGCCAGCAGCCACCTGACAGGGGACAATGAGCAGTTCTTC.

CDR3 coding DNA: TGTGCCTGGAGTGTGGACAGGGGTCTCAATGAGCAGTTCTTC. Its protein is CAWSVDRGLNEQFF. The J gene is TRBJ2-1, the V gene TRBV30; 9 bases line up with TRBD1. Trimming cost V 0 bases and J 6 bases; bases outside gene matches: 3. Germline-derived CDR1 and CDR2 are GTSNPN and SVGIG (reference sequence). The CDR3 consists of 14 residues.

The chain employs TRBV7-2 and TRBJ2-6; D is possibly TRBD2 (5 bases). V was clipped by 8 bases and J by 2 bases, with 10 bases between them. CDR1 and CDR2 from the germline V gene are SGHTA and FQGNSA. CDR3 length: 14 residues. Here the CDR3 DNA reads TGTGCCAGCGATGGAGGTACTGGGGCCAACGTCCTGACTTTC. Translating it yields CASDGGTGANVLTF.

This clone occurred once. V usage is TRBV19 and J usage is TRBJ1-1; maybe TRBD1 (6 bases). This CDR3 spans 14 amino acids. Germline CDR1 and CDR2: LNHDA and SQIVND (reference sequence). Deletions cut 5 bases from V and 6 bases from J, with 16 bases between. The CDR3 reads CASSWDTRWAEAFF. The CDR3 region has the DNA TGTGCCAGTAGTTGGGACACCCGGTGGGCTGAAGCTTTCTTT.

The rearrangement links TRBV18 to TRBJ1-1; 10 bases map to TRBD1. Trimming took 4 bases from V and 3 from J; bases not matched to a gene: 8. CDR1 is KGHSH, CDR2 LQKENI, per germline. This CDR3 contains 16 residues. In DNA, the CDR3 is TGTGCCAGCTCACGATCCGATGGACAGGGGGACACTGAAGCTTTCTTT. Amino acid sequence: CASSRSDGQGDTEAFF.

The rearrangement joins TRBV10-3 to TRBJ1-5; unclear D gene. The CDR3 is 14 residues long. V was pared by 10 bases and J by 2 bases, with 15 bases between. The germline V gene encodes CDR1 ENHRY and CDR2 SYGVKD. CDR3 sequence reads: CATGPGSGNQPQHF. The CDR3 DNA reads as TGTGCCACCGGGCCGGGGTCTGGCAATCAGCCCCAGCATTTT.

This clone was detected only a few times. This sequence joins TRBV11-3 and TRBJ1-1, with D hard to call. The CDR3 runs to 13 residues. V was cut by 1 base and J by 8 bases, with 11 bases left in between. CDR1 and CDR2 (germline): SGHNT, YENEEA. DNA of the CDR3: TGTGCCAGCAGCTTAGGAGCAAGAGAAGAAGCTTTCTTT. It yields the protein CASSLGAREEAFF.

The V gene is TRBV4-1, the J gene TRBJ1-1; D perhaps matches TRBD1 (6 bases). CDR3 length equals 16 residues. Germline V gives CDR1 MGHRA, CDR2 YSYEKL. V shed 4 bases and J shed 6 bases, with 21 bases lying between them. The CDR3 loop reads CASSRWGGGLRSEAFF. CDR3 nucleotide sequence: TGCGCCAGCAGCCGCTGGGGGGGCGGACTCCGCTCTGAAGCTTTCTTT.

The CDR3 here is CASSGGQGVQPQHF. CDR3 DNA sequence: TGTGCCAGCAGCGGGGGACAGGGGGTTCAGCCCCAGCATTTT. This sequence joins TRBV9 and TRBJ1-5, with 11 bases lining up with TRBD1. The CDR3 is made up of 14 amino acids. V trimming: 3 bases; J trimming: 6 bases; junction bases outside the gene matches: 2. CDR1 is SGDLS, CDR2 YYNGEE, per germline.

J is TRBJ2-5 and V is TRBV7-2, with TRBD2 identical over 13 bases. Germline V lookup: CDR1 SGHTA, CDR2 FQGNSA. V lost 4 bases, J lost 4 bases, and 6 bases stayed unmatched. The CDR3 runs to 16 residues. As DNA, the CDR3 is TGTGCCAGCAGCTCCCGGACTAGCGGGAGTTCAGAGACCCAGTACTTC. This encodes CASSSRTSGSSETQYF.

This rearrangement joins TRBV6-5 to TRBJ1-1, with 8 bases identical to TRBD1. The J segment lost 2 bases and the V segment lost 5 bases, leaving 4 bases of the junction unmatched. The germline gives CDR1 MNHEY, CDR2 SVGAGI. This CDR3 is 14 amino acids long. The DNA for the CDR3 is TGTGCCAGCAGTCCAGACAGGGGAAACACTGAAGCTTTCTTT. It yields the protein CASSPDRGNTEAFF.

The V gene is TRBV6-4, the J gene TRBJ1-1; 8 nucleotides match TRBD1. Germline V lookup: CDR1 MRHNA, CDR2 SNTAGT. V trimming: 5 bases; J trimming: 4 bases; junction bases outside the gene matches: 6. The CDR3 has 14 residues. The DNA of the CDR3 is TGTGCCAGCAGTAGACAGGGGTACGGCACTGAAGCTTTCTTT. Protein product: CASSRQGYGTEAFF.

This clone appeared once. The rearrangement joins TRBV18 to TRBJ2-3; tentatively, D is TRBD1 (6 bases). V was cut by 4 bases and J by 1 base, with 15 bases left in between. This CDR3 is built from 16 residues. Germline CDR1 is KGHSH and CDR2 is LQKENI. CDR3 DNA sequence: TGTGCCAGCTCACAACCAGGGGCCCGGGGCACAGATACGCAGTATTTT. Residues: CASSQPGARGTDTQYF.

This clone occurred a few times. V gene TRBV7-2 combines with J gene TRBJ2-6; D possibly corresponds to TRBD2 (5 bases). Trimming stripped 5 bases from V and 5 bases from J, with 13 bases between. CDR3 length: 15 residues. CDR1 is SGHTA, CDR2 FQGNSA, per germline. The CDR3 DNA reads TGTGCCAGCAGCCCCGAGGGAAGTTGGGCCAACGTCCTGACTTTC. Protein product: CASSPEGSWANVLTF.